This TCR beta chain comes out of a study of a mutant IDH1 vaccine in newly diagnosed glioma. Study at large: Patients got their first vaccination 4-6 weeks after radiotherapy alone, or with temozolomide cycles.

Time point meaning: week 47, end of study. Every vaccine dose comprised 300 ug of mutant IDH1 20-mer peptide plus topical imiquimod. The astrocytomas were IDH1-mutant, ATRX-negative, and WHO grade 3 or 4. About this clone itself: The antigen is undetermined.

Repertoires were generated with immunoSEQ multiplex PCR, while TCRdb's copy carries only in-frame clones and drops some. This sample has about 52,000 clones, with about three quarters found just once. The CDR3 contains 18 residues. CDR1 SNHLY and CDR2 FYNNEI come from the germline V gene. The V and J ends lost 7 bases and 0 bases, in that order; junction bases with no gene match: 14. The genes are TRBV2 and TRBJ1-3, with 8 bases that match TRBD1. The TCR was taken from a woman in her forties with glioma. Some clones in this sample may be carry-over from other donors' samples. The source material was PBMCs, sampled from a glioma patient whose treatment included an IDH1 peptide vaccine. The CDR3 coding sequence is TGTGCCAGCACCAGAACCGGGACAGGTCTTATCTCTGGAAACACCATATATTTT. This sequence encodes CASTRTGTGLISGNTIYF.